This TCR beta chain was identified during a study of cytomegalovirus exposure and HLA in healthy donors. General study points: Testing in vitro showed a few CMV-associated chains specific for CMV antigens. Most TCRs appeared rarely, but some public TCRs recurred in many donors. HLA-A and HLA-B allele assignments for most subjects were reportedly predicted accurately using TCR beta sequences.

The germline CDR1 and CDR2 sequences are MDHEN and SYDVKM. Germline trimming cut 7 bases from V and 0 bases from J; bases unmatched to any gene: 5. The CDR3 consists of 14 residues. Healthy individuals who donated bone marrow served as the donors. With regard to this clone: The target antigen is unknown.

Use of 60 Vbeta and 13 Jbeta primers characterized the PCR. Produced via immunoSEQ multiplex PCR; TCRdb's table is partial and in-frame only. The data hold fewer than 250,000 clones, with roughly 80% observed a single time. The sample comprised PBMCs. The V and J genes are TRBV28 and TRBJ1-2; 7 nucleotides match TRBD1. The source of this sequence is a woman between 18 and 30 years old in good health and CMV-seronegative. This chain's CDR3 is CASKRDSSNYGYTF. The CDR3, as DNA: TGTGCCAGCAAGAGGGACAGCTCTAACTATGGCTACACCTTC.